This section outlines one TCR beta chain sequence together with its context. Its antigen is unknown. Germline CDR1 and CDR2: SGDLS and YYNGEE. The CDR3 sequence is 16 residues long. V dropped 1 base and J dropped 3; count of bases not matched to a gene: 7. The authors sorted CD4+ naive, central memory, regulatory and stem cell-like memory cells via CD45RO/CCR7/CD25/CD127/CD95/CD27. This entry comes from a study of beta chain features in type 1 diabetes. General study results and limits: Patients' naive, central memory and Treg TCRB repertoires seemed closer to one another than those of healthy donors. Cells with high TCR expression could be over-represented by cDNA sequencing. Patients with Type 1 diabetes showed moderately but significantly shorter TCRB CDR3s in all four CD4+ subsets.

The study reverse transcribed the entire isolated RNA, so it sequenced expressed TCRB transcripts. Clones were read by immunoSEQ multiplex PCR, and TCRdb kept only the in-frame ones, dropping some. The table shows hundreds of thousands of clones, with about an eighth occurring only once. The chain joins TRBV9 to TRBJ2-3, with 8 bases identical to TRBD2. Sequenced input: naive CD4+ T cells from blood. This TCR derives from a man aged 18 to 30 with type 1 diabetes. The CDR3, as DNA: TGTGCCAGCAGCGTACAGGGCGGGGGGACTACAGATACGCAGTATTTT. Encoded protein: CASSVQGGGTTDTQYF.